Presented here are 12 T cell receptor beta chains from one specimen sequenced in a study of T cell repertoires in cytomegalovirus infection. These receptors have no known antigen. From the reads, TCRdb called clonotypes with MiXCR, one entry per CDR3 protein. Of 550,000 to 700,000 distinct CDR3 sequences detected, under 45% appear once; the ten largest clones hold 48%. Sequencing used cultured PBMCs, obtained from culture after CMV antigen stimulation. The source of these receptors is a human donor in good health (CMV status not recorded). Some clones in this sample may be carry-over from other donors' samples.

This clonotype appeared a single time. The chain couples TRBV6-8 to TRBJ2-2; TRBD2 is a possible D gene (6 bases). The CDR3 is made up of 17 amino acids. V lost 5 bases and J 1 base, leaving 17 bases between the germline ends. Germline-derived CDR1 and CDR2 are MNHGY and SAAAGT. CDR3 nucleotides: TGTGCCAGCAGTGGGCCCGGGAGAGAAGGGAACACCGGGGAGCTGTTTTTT. Residues: CASSGPGREGNTGELFF.

A few counts support this clonotype. The V and J genes are TRBV7-2 and TRBJ1-1; a weak D match, TRBD1 (5 bases). The CDR3 covers 16 residues. V was pared by 2 bases and J by 4 bases, with 17 bases between. Germline V gene data show CDR1 as SGHTA and CDR2 as FQGNSA. The CDR3 DNA follows: TGTGCCAGCAGCTTAAGGGGCGGGGGGAAGGGCACTGAAGCTTTCTTT. It yields the protein CASSLRGGGKGTEAFF. Full variable domain (rest looked up from reference TRBV7-2 and TRBJ1-1): GAGVSQSPSNKVTEKGKDVELRCDPISGHTALYWYRQSLGQGLEFLIYFQGNSAPDKSGLPSDRFSAERTGGSVSTLTIQRTQQEDSAVYLCASSLRGGGKGTEAFFGQGTRLTVV.

The chain recombines TRBV19 with TRBJ1-1; D is ambiguous. The CDR3 sequence is 13 residues long. Germline V CDR1 and CDR2: LNHDA, SQIVND (reference sequence). V shed 2 bases and J shed 6 bases, with 10 bases lying between them. The CDR3: CASSIKGWAEAFF. The CDR3 DNA sequence: TGTGCCAGTAGTATAAAGGGTTGGGCTGAAGCTTTCTTT.

This clonotype was seen a handful of times. CDR3 protein: CASSFLSNSPLHF. CDR3 nucleotides: TGTGCCAGCAGCTTCCTGTCCAATTCACCCCTCCACTTT. The chain has TRBV7-6 and TRBJ1-6; D unresolved. V lost 3 bases and J 7 bases, leaving 7 bases between the germline ends. CDR3 length: 13 residues. From germline, CDR1 is SGHVS and CDR2 FNYEAQ.

The chain uses TRBV12-3 or TRBV12-4 and TRBJ1-6; D call uncertain. The CDR3 is made up of 21 amino acids. Trimming removed 2 bases from V and 0 bases from J, with 23 bases in between. DNA of the CDR3: TGTGCCAGCAGTTTAAGTTTTCCGGAGGCTCTGCCAAGCTCCTATAATTCACCCCTCCACTTT. It is translated as CASSLSFPEALPSSYNSPLHF.

This clonotype was observed once. The V call is TRBV5-1, the J call TRBJ1-1; TRBD1 aligns across 7 bases. Germline V gives CDR1 SGHRS, CDR2 YFSETQ. This CDR3 has 16 residues. V shed 2 bases and J 5 bases; nucleotides not matched to a gene: 12. This CDR3 reads CASSLSDRASGTEAFF. CDR3 sequence (DNA): TGCGCCAGCAGCTTAAGCGACAGGGCATCGGGGACTGAAGCTTTCTTT.

This rearrangement joins TRBV6-2 or TRBV6-3 to TRBJ2-7; 7 bases agree with TRBD2. The ends lost 4 bases at V and 6 bases at J; junction bases unmatched: 6. Germline lookup yields CDR1 MNHEY and CDR2 SVGEGT. The CDR3 runs to 13 residues. CDR3 region: CASSWTRFSEQYF. CDR3 bases: TGTGCCAGCAGTTGGACTAGGTTCAGCGAGCAGTACTTC.

The V call is TRBV5-4, the J call TRBJ2-3, with D tentatively TRBD1 (6 bases). The germline CDR1 and CDR2 sequences are SGHNT and YYREEE (reference sequence). CDR3 size: 16 residues. Trimming removed 4 bases at V and 2 bases at J, with 17 bases between. This CDR3 reads CASSQGTPRLTDTQYF. The CDR3 coding sequence is TGTGCCAGCAGCCAGGGGACGCCAAGGCTCACAGATACGCAGTATTTT.

The sample holds a few counts of this clonotype. The J gene is TRBJ1-6, the V gene TRBV7-6; no clear D. Germline assignment: CDR1 SGHVS and CDR2 FNYEAQ. V lost 4 bases to trimming and J lost 5 bases, with 12 bases between them. The CDR3 is 15 amino acids. CDR3 sequence (DNA): TGTGCCAGCAGCTCCCAGCCGGGAGATAATTCACCCCTCCACTTT. Amino acids: CASSSQPGDNSPLHF. Supplemented by reference TRBV7-6 and TRBJ1-6, the full variable domain reads GAGVSQSPRYKVTKRGQDVALRCDPISGHVSLYWYRQALGQGPEFLTYFNYEAQQDKSGLPNDRFSAERPEGSISTLTIQRTEQRDSAMYRCASSSQPGDNSPLHFGNGTRLTVT.

The chain joins TRBV20-1 to TRBJ1-4, with a tentative D call TRBD1 (6 bases). Deletions cut 3 bases from V and 5 bases from J, with 10 bases between. The CDR3 has 13 amino acids. CDR1 DFQATT and CDR2 SNEGSKA come from the germline V gene (reference sequence). CDR3 nucleotides: TGCAGTGCTAGGGGCCAGGGGAATGAAAAACTGTTTTTT. Encoded protein: CSARGQGNEKLFF.

The V and J genes are TRBV6-2 or TRBV6-3 and TRBJ2-1, with 11 bases fitting TRBD2. There are 18 residues in the CDR3. CDR1 and CDR2 (germline): MNHEY, SVGEGT. V lost 5 bases and J lost 3; bases outside the gene matches: 12. The CDR3, as DNA: TGTGCCAGCAGTCCCGGAACCATAGCGGGAGGGTTCTACAATGAGCAGTTCTTC. Translating gives CASSPGTIAGGFYNEQFF.

This clonotype has at least ten counts. This chain uses TRBV7-2 with TRBJ2-5, with a weak D call TRBD1 (6 bases). The V and J ends lost 4 bases and 2 bases respectively, with 8 bases between them. Per germline, CDR1 SGHTA and CDR2 FQGNSA. The CDR3 contains 13 residues. CDR3 protein: CASSWTEQETQYF. The CDR3 DNA follows: TGTGCCAGCAGCTGGACAGAACAAGAGACCCAGTACTTC.